The 10 T cell receptor beta chains below all came from one sample that was sequenced in a study of Ad26.COV2.S vaccination and SARS-CoV-2 variants. The repertoire was sequenced with immunoSEQ multiplex PCR; TCRdb's copy has only in-frame clones and lacks some. The sample yields some 640,000 clones, about 89% seen once. Treatment in this sample: 19 received Ad26.COV2.S at low or high dose, single or two shots; a few received placebo; per-sample allocation not given. Material that was analyzed had been drawn on day 63 after the first vaccine or placebo injection. The material was peripheral blood, obtained in a trial of Ad26.COV2.S vaccine versus placebo. These receptors came from a person aged 18-60 years who received the Ad26.COV2.S COVID-19 vaccine or a placebo.

Details on this clone: Germline and junction disagree at one end, which may indicate a read error. The sample has other DNA sequences that encode this CDR3 too. The rearrangement links TRBV11-1 to TRBJ1-6, with D unclear. CDR3 length: 13 residues. Per the germline V gene, CDR1 is SGHAT and CDR2 is FQDESV (reference sequence). The DNA for the CDR3 is TGTGCCAGCAGCTTAAGGGAGGATTCACCTCTCCACTTT. This sequence encodes CASSLREDSPLHF. Full variable domain (rest looked up from reference TRBV11-1 and TRBJ1-6): EAEVAQSPRYKITEKSQAVAFWCDPISGHATLYWYRQILGQGPELLVQFQDESVVDDSQLPKDRFSAERLKGVDSTLKIQPAELGDSAMYLCASSLREDSPLHFGNGTRLTVT.

The genes are TRBV18 and TRBJ2-7; D may be TRBD1 or TRBD2 (5 bases each). In germline, CDR1 is KGHSH, CDR2 LQKENI. The CDR3 covers 15 residues. V was clipped by 2 bases and J by 1 base, with 12 bases between them. The CDR3 reads CASSPGAGHSYEQYF. The CDR3, as DNA: TGTGCCAGCTCACCAGGGGCGGGTCATTCCTACGAGCAGTACTTC.

The genes are TRBV24-1 and TRBJ2-1; 10 bases map to TRBD1. Germline CDR1 and CDR2: KGHDR and SFDVKD. There are 15 residues in the CDR3. Trimming cost V 4 bases and J 8 bases; bases outside gene matches: 7. The CDR3, as DNA: TGTGCCACCAGTGAAAGGGACAGGGGACGGGATGAGCAGTTCTTC. Protein product: CATSERDRGRDEQFF.

The chain employs TRBV16 and TRBJ1-1; tentatively, D is TRBD1 (6 bases). This CDR3 is 15 amino acids long. Germline CDR1 and CDR2: KGHSY and FQNENV. V gave up 3 bases and J gave up 0 bases, with 11 bases separating them. The CDR3 region has the DNA TGTGCCAGCAGCCACGGCAGGGGTTTGAACACTGAAGCTTTCTTT. Residues: CASSHGRGLNTEAFF. Drawing the rest from reference TRBV16 and TRBJ1-1, the complete variable domain is GEEVAQTPKHLVRGEGQKAKLYCAPIKGHSYVFWYQQVLKNEFKFLISFQNENVFDETGMPKERFSAKCLPNSPCSLEIQATKLEDSAVYFCASSHGRGLNTEAFFGQGTRLTVV.

This chain uses TRBV15 with TRBJ1-4; D is undetermined. The length of the CDR3 is 15 residues. The germline V gene encodes CDR1 LNHNV and CDR2 YYDKDF (reference sequence). Trimming left V 0 bases short and J 10 bases short, with 15 bases between. CDR3 region: CATSREDSVRGKLFF. The CDR3 nucleotides read TGTGCCACCAGCAGAGAGGACTCCGTCCGTGGAAAACTGTTTTTT.

This clone was counted a few times. The rearrangement uses TRBV15 and TRBJ1-5; D ambiguous. From germline, CDR1 is LNHNV and CDR2 YYDKDF (reference sequence). The CDR3 spans 18 residues. The germline V and J ends were trimmed by 0 bases and 0 bases, with 15 bases remaining between them. The CDR3 coding sequence is TGTGCCACCAGCAGAGAACTGACCGACGGGTATAGCAATCAGCCCCAGCATTTT. Amino acid sequence: CATSRELTDGYSNQPQHF.

This chain links TRBV7-8 with TRBJ2-1; 9 bases map to TRBD2. Trimming removed 2 bases from V and 4 bases from J; junction bases left unmatched: 9. The CDR3 is 17 residues long. Per the germline V gene, CDR1 is SGHVS and CDR2 is FQNEAQ. This CDR3 reads CASSLFGGGASYNEQFF. As DNA, the CDR3 is TGTGCCAGCAGCTTATTTGGCGGGGGGGCGTCGTACAATGAGCAGTTCTTC. The variable domain in full, with the rest retrieved from reference TRBV7-8 and TRBJ2-1, is GAGVSQSPRYKVAKRGQDVALRCDPISGHVSLFWYQQALGQGPEFLTYFQNEAQLDKSGLPSDRFFAERPEGSVSTLKIQRTQQEDSAVYLCASSLFGGGASYNEQFFGPGTRLTVL.

CDR3 DNA: TGTGCCACCAGTGATCCAGGACAGAACAATCAGCCCCAGCATTTT. It translates to CATSDPGQNNQPQHF. The chain has TRBV24-1 and TRBJ1-5; D is perhaps TRBD1 (6 bases). This CDR3 has 15 amino acids. Germline V gene sequence: CDR1 KGHDR, CDR2 SFDVKD. V gave up 3 bases and J gave up 3 bases, with 11 bases separating them.

The gene calls are TRBV30 and TRBJ2-7; TRBD1 matches at 9 bases. V shed 2 bases and J 2 bases; nucleotides not matched to a gene: 7. This CDR3 has 15 residues. The germline V gene encodes CDR1 GTSNPN and CDR2 SVGIG (reference sequence). In nucleotides, the CDR3 is TGTGCCTGGAGTTTCGGGACAGGGTGGACCTACGAGCAGTACTTC. The encoded protein is CAWSFGTGWTYEQYF. The full variable domain, with the rest looked up from reference TRBV30 and TRBJ2-7, is SQTIHQWPATLVQPVGSPLSLECTVEGTSNPNLYWYRQAAGRGLQLLFYSVGIGQISSEVPQNLSASRPQDRQFILSSKKLLLSDSGFYLCAWSFGTGWTYEQYFGPGTRLTVT.

This clone was counted once. The chain carries TRBV15 and TRBJ2-1; D uncertain. The germline CDR1 and CDR2 sequences are LNHNV and YYDKDF (reference sequence). V lost 0 bases, J lost 4 bases, and 19 bases lay in between. The CDR3 is 18 amino acids. The DNA for the CDR3 is TGTGCCACCAGCAGAGAGGGTAGTGGCGCTGAGTGGTACAATGAGCAGTTCTTC. This sequence encodes CATSREGSGAEWYNEQFF.